This TCR beta chain was obtained from a study of blood T cell repertoires in COVID-19. About the research overall: Collection of acute and convalescent COVID-19 samples took place in the United States, Italy and Spain. The cDNA or gDNA used as material had been derived from T cells, B-cell-depleted T cells, or PBMCs.

The study recruited people aged roughly 18 to 100 years across under 25 US areas. The CDR3 runs 15 residues. From germline, CDR1 is LNHNV and CDR2 YYDKDF (reference sequence). The V segment lost 1 base and the J segment 3 bases; nucleotides outside the gene matches: 5. As processed by the authors: Amplification of reference gene primers provided the estimated nucleated cell counts. This table comes from immunoSEQ multiplex PCR, and its TCRdb copy is limited to in-frame clones, with some not included. That table supplies the V and J calls and clone size; D and trimming were determined from the DNA. Among approximately 360,000 clones listed, approximately 89% were seen once.

Material: PBMCs or T cells enriched from blood (not recorded which). The rearrangement joins TRBV15 to TRBJ1-1; 7 bases fit TRBD1. The source is a man in his forties in a cohort exposed to, infected with or recovered from COVID-19 (not recorded which). The CDR3 DNA reads as TGTGCCACCAGCAGAGGGGACAGTGGGTACACTGAAGCTTTCTTT. Translating gives CATSRGDSGYTEAFF.